Below, one T cell receptor beta chain is given with its context. Its matching antigen is unknown. The PCR employed 60 Vbeta primers together with 13 Jbeta primers. Method: immunoSEQ multiplex PCR; TCRdb's copy keeps in-frame clones and lacks some. The data show around 76,000 clones, and the top ten clones hold about 4.9%. The entry originates in a study of cytomegalovirus exposure and HLA in healthy donors. CDR1 SEHNR and CDR2 FQNEAQ come from the germline V gene (reference sequence). This CDR3 has 16 residues. With 2 bases removed from V and 2 bases from J, the gap between germline ends came to 12 bases. Study-level findings and limits: Earlier results showed most TCR beta V segments being productive about 87% or about 30% of the time.

This clonotype was obtained from a man aged 40-50 years in good health and CMV-seronegative. The chain combines TRBV7-9 with TRBJ2-2; D perhaps matches TRBD2 (5 bases). Sequencing was done on a sample of PBMCs. CDR3 sequence: CASSLRAGSNTGELFF. The CDR3 DNA reads as TGTGCCAGCAGCTTACGGGCGGGTTCAAACACCGGGGAGCTGTTTTTT.